The 10 T cell receptor beta chains below were found in one sample sequenced in a study of T-cell reconstitution after alpha-beta-depleted transplantation in children. A TCRbeta library incorporating unique molecular identifiers was prepared. One entry per CDR3 protein, called by TCRdb with MiXCR from the PCR reads. Of 190,000 or so distinct CDR3 sequences detected, 13% to 15% appear once; the ten largest clones hold about 13%. Here the sequenced sample was PBMCs from the stem cell graft donor, taken from the stem cell graft. These receptors were obtained from a human donor who donated a stem cell graft to a child with acute lymphoblastic leukemia.

This clonotype was seen ten or more times. The CDR3 nucleotides read TGCGCCAGCAGCGCAAGGGACAGGGGAGTTAGCGGGAGGACAGATACGCAGTATTTT. This codes for CASSARDRGVSGRTDTQYF. V is TRBV5-1 and J is TRBJ2-3; D possibly uses TRBD1 or TRBD2 (10 bases each). Per the germline V gene, CDR1 is SGHRS and CDR2 is YFSETQ. Between the trimmed V and J ends, which lost 4 bases and 3 bases, there was a span of 27 bases. This CDR3 region has 19 residues.

The chain is built from TRBV2 and TRBJ1-4, with no clear D. This CDR3 contains 13 residues. V was pared by 3 bases and J by 8 bases, with 10 bases between. The germline gives CDR1 SNHLY, CDR2 FYNNEI. The CDR3 is CASSDEGGEKLFF. The CDR3 nucleotides are TGTGCCAGCAGTGACGAGGGCGGCGAAAAACTGTTTTTT.

This clonotype occurred many times. The rearrangement uses TRBV7-2 and TRBJ1-5, with unresolved D. Per germline, CDR1 SGHTA and CDR2 FQGNSA. V dropped 1 base and J dropped 0 bases, with 4 bases sitting between them. This CDR3 is built from 14 residues. CDR3 in amino acids: CASSLGYSNQPQHF. DNA for the CDR3: TGTGCCAGCAGCTTAGGCTATAGCAATCAGCCCCAGCATTTT.

This clonotype has at least ten counts. The gene calls are TRBV5-1 and TRBJ2-7; weak D call: TRBD1 (6 bases). This CDR3 is 13 amino acids long. The V end was cut by 4 bases, the J end by 7 bases, with 15 bases between. Germline V gives CDR1 SGHRS, CDR2 YFSETQ. In DNA, the CDR3 is TGCGCCAGCAGCGCGGACAGCCTAGTGGAGCAGTACTTC. Its translation is CASSADSLVEQYF. The full variable domain, rest sourced from reference TRBV5-1 and TRBJ2-7, is KAGVTQTPRYLIKTRGQQVTLSCSPISGHRSVSWYQQTPGQGLQFLFEYFSETQRNKGNFPGRFSGRQFSNSRSEMNVSTLELGDSALYLCASSADSLVEQYFGPGTRLTVT.

The rearrangement uses TRBV12-3 or TRBV12-4 and TRBJ2-7; D ambiguous. CDR3 size: 14 residues. Trimming stripped 1 base from V and 3 bases from J, with 10 bases between. The DNA for the CDR3 is TGTGCCAGCAGTTTAGAACTAAAGAGCTACGAGCAGTACTTC. This sequence encodes CASSLELKSYEQYF.

This clonotype was seen many times. This chain joins TRBV12-3 or TRBV12-4 and TRBJ2-3; tentative D call: TRBD2 (6 bases). The CDR3 extends over 15 amino acids. V was pared by 5 bases and J by 3 bases, with 15 bases between. The CDR3 coding sequence is TGTGCCAGCAGTCCCCGGGGGAGCCCGACAGATACGCAGTATTTT. Its translation is CASSPRGSPTDTQYF.

The chain recombines TRBV19 with TRBJ1-1, with 12 bases fitting TRBD1. After removal of 8 bases from V and 6 bases from J, the junction contained 7 bases not matched to a gene. The V gene's germline CDR1 is LNHDA and CDR2 SQIVND (reference sequence). The CDR3 is made up of 14 amino acids. Written as DNA, the CDR3 is TGTGCCAGTTTGGGACAGGGGGCTCTCGCTGAAGCTTTCTTT. It codes for CASLGQGALAEAFF.

In this sample, this clonotype turned up a few times. The chain combines TRBV5-1 with TRBJ2-1, with 8 bases lining up with TRBD1. Germline-derived CDR1 and CDR2 are SGHRS and YFSETQ. This CDR3 spans 16 amino acids. The junction had 20 bases not matched to a gene; V was cut back by 4 bases and J by 14 bases. The CDR3 protein is CASSPATASTGGTKFF. CDR3 DNA: TGCGCCAGCAGCCCGGCTACCGCCTCCACAGGGGGTACGAAGTTCTTC.

In this sample, this clonotype turned up many times. The chain employs TRBV5-1 and TRBJ2-2, with 8 positions matching TRBD1. The ends lost 5 bases at V and 2 bases at J; junction bases unmatched: 5. The germline gives CDR1 SGHRS, CDR2 YFSETQ. The CDR3 totals 15 residues. The CDR3 nucleotides read TGCGCCAGCAGGGCGGACAGGGATAACACCGGGGAGCTGTTTTTT. Protein sequence: CASRADRDNTGELFF.

This clonotype showed up many times. The chain has TRBV11-2 and TRBJ2-2; D unclear. CDR3 length: 15 residues. Trimming took 5 bases from V and 7 from J, leaving 17 bases between them. The germline V gene has CDR1 SGHAT and CDR2 FQNNGV. The CDR3 is CASSHPRFDHGELFF. CDR3 DNA sequence: TGTGCCAGCAGCCACCCCCGATTTGATCACGGGGAGCTGTTTTTT.